The source of this T cell receptor (beta chain) is a study of response to subunit inactivated influenza vaccine. TCRdb re-analysed the RT-PCR reads in MiXCR, keeping a single row per CDR3 protein. This table holds about 700,000 distinct CDR3 sequences, around 15% found once. This clonotype was seen a few times. Germline-derived CDR1 and CDR2 are MGHRA and YSYEKL. Trimming removed 4 bases from V and 10 bases from J; junction bases left unmatched: 10. This CDR3 region has 14 residues. The source of this sequence is a man aged 50-59 years who received an inactivated influenza vaccine. This sample comprised PBMCs from blood, obtained 14 days before vaccination. The chain uses TRBV4-1 and TRBJ2-5, with TRBD1 matching 9 bases. CDR3 in DNA: TGCGCCAGCAGCCTTGGGACAGGGTCCATCTTCCAGTACTTC. As protein: CASSLGTGSIFQYF.